This TCR beta chain originates from a study of blood T cell repertoires in COVID-19. Across the study: Recovered Cohort 3 donors showed two negative PCRs, clearance, or symptom resolution. Samples of COVID-19 (acute and convalescent) were obtained from the United States, Italy and Spain. Sources were T cells, B-cell-depleted T cells, or PBMCs; the material itself was cDNA or gDNA.

CDR1 is LNHDA and CDR2 is SQIVND in the germline V gene (reference sequence). J gave up 5 bases and V 4 bases, and 8 bases lay outside the gene matches. The CDR3 runs to 14 residues. Source study methods: The assay estimated nucleated cells by amplifying reference gene primers. The repertoire was sequenced with immunoSEQ multiplex PCR; TCRdb's copy has only in-frame clones and lacks some. For V, J and clone size, that table is used; D and trimming come from the DNA. The profile shows a few hundred thousand clones, approximately 90% of them singletons. Source material: PBMCs or T cells enriched from blood (not recorded which). This TCR was recovered from a woman aged 55-69 years in a cohort exposed to, infected with or recovered from COVID-19 (not recorded which). The rearrangement joins TRBV19 to TRBJ2-7; 7 positions agree with TRBD1. The CDR3 spells CASSRRGLIDEQYF. The DNA of the CDR3 is TGTGCCAGTAGTAGAAGGGGGCTAATCGACGAGCAGTACTTC.